This TCR beta chain stems from a study of shared clonotypes between healthy human individuals. As for the study in general: The cohort had a couple of women and a few men, ages 18 to 49. Used for every donor were three CD4 naive, three CD4 memory, two CD8 naive and one CD8 memory plate.

V lost 5 bases, J lost 6 bases, and 14 bases lay in between. Germline assignment: CDR1 SGHDN and CDR2 FVKESK. This CDR3 has 14 amino acids. Sequencing was performed with immunoSEQ multiplex PCR; in TCRdb, only in-frame clones are kept and a portion is missing. The table has fewer than 1.6 million clones, about 98.5% seen once. Researchers partitioned CD4+ cells into CD45RA+ naive and CD45RA-negative memory subsets. Sequencing was performed on naive CD4+ T cells sorted from blood. Specified subset: CD45RA+ positively selected. This TCR was sampled from a man aged 25-45 years in good health. The chain links TRBV14 to TRBJ2-1; D ambiguous. The CDR3, as DNA: TGTGCCAGCAGCTCAAACAGATTCCGCAATGAGCAGTTCTTC. This sequence encodes CASSSNRFRNEQFF.